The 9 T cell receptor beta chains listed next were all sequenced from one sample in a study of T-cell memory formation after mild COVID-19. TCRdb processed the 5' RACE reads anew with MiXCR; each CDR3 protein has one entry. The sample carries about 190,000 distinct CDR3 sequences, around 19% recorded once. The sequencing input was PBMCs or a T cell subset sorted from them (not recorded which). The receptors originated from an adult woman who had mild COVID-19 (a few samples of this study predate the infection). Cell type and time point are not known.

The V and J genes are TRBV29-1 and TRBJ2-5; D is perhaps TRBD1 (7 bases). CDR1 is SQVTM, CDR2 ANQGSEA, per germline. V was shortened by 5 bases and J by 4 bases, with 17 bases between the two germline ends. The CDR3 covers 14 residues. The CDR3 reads CSVLLTGRGETQYF. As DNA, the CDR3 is TGCAGCGTTCTCCTGACAGGGCGGGGAGAGACCCAGTACTTC.

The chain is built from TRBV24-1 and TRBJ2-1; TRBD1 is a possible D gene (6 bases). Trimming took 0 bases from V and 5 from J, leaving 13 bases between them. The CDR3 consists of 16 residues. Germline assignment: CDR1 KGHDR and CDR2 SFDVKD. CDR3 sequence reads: CATSDLRQGSNNEQFF. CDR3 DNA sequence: TGTGCCACCAGTGATTTGAGGCAGGGGTCGAACAATGAGCAGTTCTTC.

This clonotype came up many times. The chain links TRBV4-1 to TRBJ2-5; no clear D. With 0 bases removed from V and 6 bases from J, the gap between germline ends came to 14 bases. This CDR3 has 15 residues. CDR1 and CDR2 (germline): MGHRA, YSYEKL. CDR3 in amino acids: CASSQDYTTLKTQYF. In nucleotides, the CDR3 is TGCGCCAGCAGCCAAGATTATACTACACTAAAGACCCAGTACTTC.

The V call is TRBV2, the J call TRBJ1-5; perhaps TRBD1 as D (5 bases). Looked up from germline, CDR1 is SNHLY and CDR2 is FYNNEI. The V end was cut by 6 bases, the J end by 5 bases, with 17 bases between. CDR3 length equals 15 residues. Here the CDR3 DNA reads TGTGCCAGCAGGGACTTAGACCAGGGCCATCAGCCCCAGCATTTT. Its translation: CASRDLDQGHQPQHF.

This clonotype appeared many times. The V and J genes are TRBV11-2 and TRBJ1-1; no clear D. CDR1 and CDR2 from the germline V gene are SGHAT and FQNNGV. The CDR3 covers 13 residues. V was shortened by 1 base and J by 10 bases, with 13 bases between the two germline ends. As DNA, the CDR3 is TGTGCCAGCAGCTTAGGATACGGGCAGGTAGCTTTCTTT. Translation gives CASSLGYGQVAFF. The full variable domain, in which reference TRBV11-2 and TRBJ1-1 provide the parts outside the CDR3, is EAGVAQSPRYKIIEKRQSVAFWCNPISGHATLYWYQQILGQGPKLLIQFQNNGVVDDSQLPKDRFSAERLKGVDSTLKIQPAKLEDSAVYLCASSLGYGQVAFFGQGTRLTVV.

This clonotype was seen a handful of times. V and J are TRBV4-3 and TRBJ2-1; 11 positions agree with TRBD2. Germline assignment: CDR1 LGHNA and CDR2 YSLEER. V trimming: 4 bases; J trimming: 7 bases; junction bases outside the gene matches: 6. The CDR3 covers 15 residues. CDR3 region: CASSRLAGGGNEQFF. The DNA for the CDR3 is TGCGCCAGCAGCCGCCTAGCGGGGGGTGGGAATGAGCAGTTCTTC.

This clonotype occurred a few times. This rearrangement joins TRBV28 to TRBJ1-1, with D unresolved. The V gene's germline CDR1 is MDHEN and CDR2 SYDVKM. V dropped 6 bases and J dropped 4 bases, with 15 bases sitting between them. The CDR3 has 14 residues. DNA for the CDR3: TGTGCCAGCAGCCTCACGTTTGAGGGCACTGAAGCTTTCTTT. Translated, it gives CASSLTFEGTEAFF.

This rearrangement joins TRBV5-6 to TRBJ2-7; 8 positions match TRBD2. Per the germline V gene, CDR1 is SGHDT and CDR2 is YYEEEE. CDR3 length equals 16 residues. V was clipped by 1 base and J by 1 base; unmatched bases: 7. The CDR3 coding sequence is TGTGCCAGCAGCTTGCAAACACTAGCGGCATCCTACGAGCAGTACTTC. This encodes CASSLQTLAASYEQYF. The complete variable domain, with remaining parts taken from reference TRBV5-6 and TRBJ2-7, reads DAGVTQSPTHLIKTRGQQVTLRCSPKSGHDTVSWYQQALGQGPQFIFQYYEEEERQRGNFPDRFSGHQFPNYSSELNVNALLLGDSALYLCASSLQTLAASYEQYFGPGTRLTVT.

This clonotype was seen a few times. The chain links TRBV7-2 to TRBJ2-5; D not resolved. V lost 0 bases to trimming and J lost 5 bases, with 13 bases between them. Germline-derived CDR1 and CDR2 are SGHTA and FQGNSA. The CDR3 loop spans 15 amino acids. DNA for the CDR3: TGTGCCAGCAGCTTAGCGGGATGGGCCGGGGAGACCCAGTACTTC. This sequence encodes CASSLAGWAGETQYF.